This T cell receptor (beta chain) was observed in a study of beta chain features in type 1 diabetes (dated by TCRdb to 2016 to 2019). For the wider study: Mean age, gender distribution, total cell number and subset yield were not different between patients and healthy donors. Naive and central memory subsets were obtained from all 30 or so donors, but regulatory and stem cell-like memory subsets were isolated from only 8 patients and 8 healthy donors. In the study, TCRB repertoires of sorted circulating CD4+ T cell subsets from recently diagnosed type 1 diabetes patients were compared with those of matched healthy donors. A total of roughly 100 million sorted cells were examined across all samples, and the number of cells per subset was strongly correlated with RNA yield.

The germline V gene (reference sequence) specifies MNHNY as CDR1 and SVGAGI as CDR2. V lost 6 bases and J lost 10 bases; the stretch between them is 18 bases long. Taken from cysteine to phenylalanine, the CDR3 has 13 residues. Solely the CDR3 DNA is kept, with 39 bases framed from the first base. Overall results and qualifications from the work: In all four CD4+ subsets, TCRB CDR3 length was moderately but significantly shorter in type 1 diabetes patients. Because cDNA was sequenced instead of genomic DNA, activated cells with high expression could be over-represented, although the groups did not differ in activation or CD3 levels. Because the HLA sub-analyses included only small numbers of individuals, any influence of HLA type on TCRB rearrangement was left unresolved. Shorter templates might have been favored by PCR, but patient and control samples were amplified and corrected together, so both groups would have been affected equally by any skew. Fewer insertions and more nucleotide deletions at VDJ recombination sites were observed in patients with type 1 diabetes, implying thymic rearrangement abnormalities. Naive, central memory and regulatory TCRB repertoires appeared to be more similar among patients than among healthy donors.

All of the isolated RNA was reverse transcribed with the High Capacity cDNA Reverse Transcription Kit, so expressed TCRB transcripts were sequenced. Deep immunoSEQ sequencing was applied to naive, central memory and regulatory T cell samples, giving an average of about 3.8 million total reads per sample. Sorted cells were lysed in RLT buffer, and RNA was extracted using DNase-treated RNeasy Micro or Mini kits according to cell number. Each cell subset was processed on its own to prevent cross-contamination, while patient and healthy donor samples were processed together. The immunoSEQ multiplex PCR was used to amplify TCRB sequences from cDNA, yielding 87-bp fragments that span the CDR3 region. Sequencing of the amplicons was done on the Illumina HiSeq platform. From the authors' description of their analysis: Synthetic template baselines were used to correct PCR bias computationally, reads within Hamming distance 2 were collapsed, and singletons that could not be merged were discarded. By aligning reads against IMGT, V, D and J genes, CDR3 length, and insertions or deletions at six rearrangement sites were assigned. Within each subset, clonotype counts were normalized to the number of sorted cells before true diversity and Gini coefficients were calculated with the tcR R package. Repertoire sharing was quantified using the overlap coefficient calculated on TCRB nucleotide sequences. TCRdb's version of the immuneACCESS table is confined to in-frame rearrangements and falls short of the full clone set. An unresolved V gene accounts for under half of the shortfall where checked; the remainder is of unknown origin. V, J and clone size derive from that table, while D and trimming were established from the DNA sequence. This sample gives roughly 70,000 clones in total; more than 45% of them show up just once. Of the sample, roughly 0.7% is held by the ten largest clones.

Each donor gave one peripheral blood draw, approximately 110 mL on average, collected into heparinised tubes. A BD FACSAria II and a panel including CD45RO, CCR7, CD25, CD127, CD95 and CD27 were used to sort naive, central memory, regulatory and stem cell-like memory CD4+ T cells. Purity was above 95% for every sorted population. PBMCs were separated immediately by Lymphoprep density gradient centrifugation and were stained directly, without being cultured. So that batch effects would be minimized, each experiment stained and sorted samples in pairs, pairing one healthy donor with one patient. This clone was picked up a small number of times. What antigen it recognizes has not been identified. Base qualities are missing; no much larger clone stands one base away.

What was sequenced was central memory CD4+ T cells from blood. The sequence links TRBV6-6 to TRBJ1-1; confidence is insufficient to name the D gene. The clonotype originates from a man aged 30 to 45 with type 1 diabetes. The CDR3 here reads CASSFIEGHLAFF. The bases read TGTGCCAGCAGCTTTATAGAGGGCCATTTAGCTTTCTTT.